Listed below are T cell receptor beta chains from one sample, sequenced in a study of blood T cell repertoires in COVID-19. The data were produced by immunoSEQ multiplex PCR, yet TCRdb's version contains in-frame clones alone and is incomplete. Here the sample spans about 350,000 clones, around 90% being singletons. Sequencing input: peripheral blood. The receptor source for this set is a woman aged 60-75 years with COVID-19, enrolled during active disease. Each CDR3 is given with its conserved first and last residue. The D gene is left open where the match is weak. Clone size is not always given. Where it is, it says once, few, many or a class for expanded clones.

CDR3 DNA: TGTGCCAGCAGTGTTGCAGGGGGAAGCTCTGGGGCCAACGTCCTGACTTTC
CDR3 protein: CASSVAGGSSGANVLTF
clone size: NA
D gene: TRBD1
V gene: TRBV11-2
J gene: TRBJ2-6

CDR3 DNA: TGTGCCAGCAGTGGCTCGACAGGGGGTATCGAGCAGTACTTC
CDR3 protein: CASSGSTGGIEQYF
clone size: NA
D gene: TRBD1
V gene: TRBV28
J gene: TRBJ2-7

CDR3 DNA: TGTGCCAGTAGTGAGACCGGGACAGGGGACAATCAGCCCCAGCATTTT
CDR3 protein: CASSETGTGDNQPQHF
clone size: few
D gene: TRBD1
V gene: TRBV19
J gene: TRBJ1-5

CDR3 DNA: TGTGCCACCCGAACCACCCGGCGGGGGGGAAATACCGGGGAGCTGTTTTTT
CDR3 protein: CATRTTRRGGNTGELFF
clone size: NA
D gene: TRBD2
V gene: TRBV7-2
J gene: TRBJ2-2

CDR3 DNA: TGTGCCAGCAGTGATCCGAGTCTCATGAACACTGAAGCTTTCTTT
CDR3 protein: CASSDPSLMNTEAFF
clone size: NA
D gene: NA
V gene: TRBV2
J gene: TRBJ1-1

CDR3 DNA: TGTGCCAGCAGCCTTTTAGGGTGGACTAGCGATAACACCGGGGAGCTGTTTTTT
CDR3 protein: CASSLLGWTSDNTGELFF
clone size: NA
D gene: TRBD2
V gene: TRBV13
J gene: TRBJ2-2

CDR3 DNA: TGTGCCAGCGACTCTCCCACAGGCTCTCGGAGTGGCTACACCTTC
CDR3 protein: CASDSPTGSRSGYTF
clone size: few
D gene: NA
V gene: TRBV7-9
J gene: TRBJ1-2

CDR3 DNA: TGTGCCAGCTCACCCCGACAGGGACCGAGTGATGGCTACACCTTC
CDR3 protein: CASSPRQGPSDGYTF
clone size: NA
D gene: TRBD1
V gene: TRBV18
J gene: TRBJ1-2

CDR3 DNA: TGCAGCGTTGCAGGCCAGGGGTACTACGAGCAGTACTTC
CDR3 protein: CSVAGQGYYEQYF
clone size: NA
D gene: NA
V gene: TRBV29-1
J gene: TRBJ2-7

CDR3 DNA: TGTGCCAGCAGTACCGACAGGGGAAGAGGCTACACCTTC
CDR3 protein: CASSTDRGRGYTF
clone size: NA
D gene: TRBD1
V gene: TRBV2
J gene: TRBJ1-2

CDR3 DNA: NA
CDR3 protein: CASTSGQLGNTIYF
clone size: once
D gene: NA
V gene: TRBV19
J gene: TRBJ1-3

CDR3 DNA: TGTGCCAGTAGAACCGGGACTAGGAGTTACAATGAGCAGTTCTTC
CDR3 protein: CASRTGTRSYNEQFF
clone size: NA
D gene: TRBD2
V gene: TRBV19
J gene: TRBJ2-1

CDR3 DNA: TGTGCCAGCAGCTTGGAGGGGATGGGTAATTCACCCCTCCACTTT
CDR3 protein: CASSLEGMGNSPLHF
clone size: NA
D gene: NA
V gene: TRBV7-8
J gene: TRBJ1-6

CDR3 DNA: TGTGCCAGCAGCCTGGACAGGGGCGCAGGCTATGGCTACACCTTC
CDR3 protein: CASSLDRGAGYGYTF
clone size: NA
D gene: TRBD1
V gene: TRBV5-4
J gene: TRBJ1-2

CDR3 DNA: TGTGCCAGCAGCCAAGGTTATACGACTTTCCTCACCGGGGAGCTGTTTTTT
CDR3 protein: CASSQGYTTFLTGELFF
clone size: NA
D gene: NA
V gene: TRBV3-1/TRBV3-2
J gene: TRBJ2-2

CDR3 DNA: TGTGCCAGTAGTAAAACAGGGGGCTGGGCTTTCTTT
CDR3 protein: CASSKTGGWAFF
clone size: NA
D gene: TRBD1
V gene: TRBV19
J gene: TRBJ1-1

CDR3 DNA: TGTGCCAGTTCAAACTTCCCGGGACACACGAACACTGAAGCTTTCTTT
CDR3 protein: CASSNFPGHTNTEAFF
clone size: few
D gene: NA
V gene: TRBV19
J gene: TRBJ1-1

CDR3 DNA: TGCAGTGCTAGTGCTGGACAGCGGAACACTGAAGCTTTCTTT
CDR3 protein: CSASAGQRNTEAFF
clone size: NA
D gene: NA
V gene: TRBV20-1
J gene: TRBJ1-1

CDR3 DNA: TGCGCCAGCAGCCCACAGGGTCCCGGGGAGCTGTTTTTT
CDR3 protein: CASSPQGPGELFF
clone size: NA
D gene: NA
V gene: TRBV5-1
J gene: TRBJ2-2

CDR3 DNA: TGTGCCAGCAGCCCACACAGGGGTTCGTACACCGGGGAGCTGTTTTTT
CDR3 protein: CASSPHRGSYTGELFF
clone size: NA
D gene: TRBD1
V gene: TRBV7-7
J gene: TRBJ2-2

CDR3 DNA: TGTGCCAGCAGTTTAGTAGGGGCGTCTAATGAAAAACTGTTTTTT
CDR3 protein: CASSLVGASNEKLFF
clone size: NA
D gene: NA
V gene: TRBV27
J gene: TRBJ1-4

CDR3 DNA: TGCGCCAGCAGCCAAGTCCGAGAGGTCACAGATACGCAGTATTTT
CDR3 protein: CASSQVREVTDTQYF
clone size: NA
D gene: NA
V gene: TRBV4-1
J gene: TRBJ2-3

CDR3 DNA: TGTGCCAGTAGCTCCCAGGGGGCTCCAGATACGCAGTATTTT
CDR3 protein: CASSSQGAPDTQYF
clone size: NA
D gene: TRBD1
V gene: TRBV19
J gene: TRBJ2-3

CDR3 DNA: TGTGCCAGCAGTTACCCGAGGGACACGGGCAATCAGCCCCAGCATTTT
CDR3 protein: CASSYPRDTGNQPQHF
clone size: NA
D gene: NA
V gene: TRBV6-5
J gene: TRBJ1-5

CDR3 DNA: TGCGCCAGCAGCTACCCTTGGGACAGGGGGACCGTTTTGGTCAATGAGCAGTTCTTC
CDR3 protein: CASSYPWDRGTVLVNEQFF
clone size: NA
D gene: TRBD1
V gene: TRBV5-1
J gene: TRBJ2-1

CDR3 DNA: TGCAGTGCTAGTGTGGGCGCTTTTGAGCAGTACTTC
CDR3 protein: CSASVGAFEQYF
clone size: few
D gene: NA
V gene: TRBV20-1
J gene: TRBJ2-7

CDR3 DNA: TGCGCCAGCAGCTTGGCCGGACAGGGCGAGGGGCAGTGGTCACCCCTCCACTTT
CDR3 protein: CASSLAGQGEGQWSPLHF
clone size: NA
D gene: TRBD1
V gene: TRBV5-1
J gene: TRBJ1-6

CDR3 DNA: TGCGCCAGCAGCCAAACCGGGACAGGGCTATCACCCCTCCACTTT
CDR3 protein: CASSQTGTGLSPLHF
clone size: NA
D gene: TRBD1
V gene: TRBV4-1
J gene: TRBJ1-6

CDR3 DNA: TGTGCCAGCAGTTCGGGGGGTTGGCAAGAGACCCAGTACTTC
CDR3 protein: CASSSGGWQETQYF
clone size: NA
D gene: TRBD2
V gene: TRBV3-1/TRBV3-2
J gene: TRBJ2-5

CDR3 DNA: TGTGCCAGCAGCCCGATGGGTAACAGCCGCAATCAGCCCCAGCATTTT
CDR3 protein: CASSPMGNSRNQPQHF
clone size: NA
D gene: NA
V gene: TRBV7-2
J gene: TRBJ1-5

CDR3 DNA: TGTGCCAGCACCAAGGACAGGGGGCTCCCTTGGGCACCCCTCCACTTT
CDR3 protein: CASTKDRGLPWAPLHF
clone size: few
D gene: TRBD1
V gene: TRBV28
J gene: TRBJ1-6

CDR3 DNA: TGTGCCAGCAGCTCCGCGTCGGGAGACCTCACTGAAGCTTTCTTT
CDR3 protein: CASSSASGDLTEAFF
clone size: NA
D gene: NA
V gene: TRBV5-4
J gene: TRBJ1-1

CDR3 DNA: TGTGCCAGCTCACCAACGGGCAGGGAAGCTGGAAACACCATATATTTT
CDR3 protein: CASSPTGREAGNTIYF
clone size: few
D gene: NA
V gene: TRBV18
J gene: TRBJ1-3

CDR3 DNA: TGTGCCAGCAGTTCACCTCGCCAGGGGCGGGACTATGGCTACACCTTC
CDR3 protein: CASSSPRQGRDYGYTF
clone size: NA
D gene: NA
V gene: TRBV6-5
J gene: TRBJ1-2

CDR3 DNA: TGTGCCAGCTCAACCGGGGTTAACTATGGCTACACCTTC
CDR3 protein: CASSTGVNYGYTF
clone size: NA
D gene: NA
V gene: TRBV18
J gene: TRBJ1-2

CDR3 DNA: TGTGCCAGCACCAACCGGGGGATCCACGAGCAGTACTTC
CDR3 protein: CASTNRGIHEQYF
clone size: once
D gene: NA
V gene: TRBV12-3/TRBV12-4
J gene: TRBJ2-7

CDR3 DNA: TGTGCCTGGAGTCCCCTCAATGAGCAGTTCTTC
CDR3 protein: CAWSPLNEQFF
clone size: NA
D gene: NA
V gene: TRBV30
J gene: TRBJ2-1

CDR3 DNA: TGTGCCAGCAGCGCCAGCCAGGATTCACCCCTCCACTTT
CDR3 protein: CASSASQDSPLHF
clone size: NA
D gene: NA
V gene: TRBV5-4
J gene: TRBJ1-6

CDR3 DNA: TGTGCCAGCAGCCAAAAGACAGGGGGGGATCAGCCCCAGCATTTT
CDR3 protein: CASSQKTGGDQPQHF
clone size: few
D gene: TRBD1
V gene: TRBV4-2
J gene: TRBJ1-5

CDR3 DNA: TGTGCCAGCAGCTCAGGCCTTGGGGAAAAACTGTTTTTT
CDR3 protein: CASSSGLGEKLFF
clone size: once
D gene: NA
V gene: TRBV11-2
J gene: TRBJ1-4

CDR3 DNA: TGTGCCAGCAGCCCACCAGGGGTGAATGAGCAGTTCTTC
CDR3 protein: CASSPPGVNEQFF
clone size: NA
D gene: NA
V gene: TRBV7-3
J gene: TRBJ2-1

CDR3 DNA: TGTGCCAGCAGCTTAGGGGCCTCTAGCACAGATACGCAGTATTTT
CDR3 protein: CASSLGASSTDTQYF
clone size: NA
D gene: NA
V gene: TRBV11-2
J gene: TRBJ2-3

CDR3 DNA: TGTGCCAGCAGACCTGGGACAGGGTTCGCCGGCTACACCTTC
CDR3 protein: CASRPGTGFAGYTF
clone size: NA
D gene: TRBD1
V gene: TRBV6-5
J gene: TRBJ1-2

CDR3 DNA: TGTGCCAGCAGCGTTGGACAGAGCTCCTACAATGAGCAGTTCTTC
CDR3 protein: CASSVGQSSYNEQFF
clone size: NA
D gene: NA
V gene: TRBV7-9
J gene: TRBJ2-1

CDR3 DNA: TGTGCCAGCAGCGCCGGGACAGGTAATTCACCCCTCCACTTT
CDR3 protein: CASSAGTGNSPLHF
clone size: NA
D gene: TRBD1
V gene: TRBV9
J gene: TRBJ1-6

CDR3 DNA: TGTGCCAGCAGCGGGACGACAGGGACCTTGGGTACTGAAGCTTTCTTT
CDR3 protein: CASSGTTGTLGTEAFF
clone size: NA
D gene: TRBD1
V gene: TRBV9
J gene: TRBJ1-1

CDR3 DNA: TGCGCCAGCAGCTCCATTGGGGGCGTGAACACTGAAGCTTTCTTT
CDR3 protein: CASSSIGGVNTEAFF
clone size: few
D gene: NA
V gene: TRBV5-1
J gene: TRBJ1-1

CDR3 DNA: TGCGCCAGCAGCTTGGCCCCGAGGGAGTCCCCTATCGTCGGCTACACCTTC
CDR3 protein: CASSLAPRESPIVGYTF
clone size: NA
D gene: NA
V gene: TRBV5-1
J gene: TRBJ1-2

CDR3 DNA: TGTGCCAGCAGTGATTGGACAGGGGCGAATAATTCACCCCTCCACTTT
CDR3 protein: CASSDWTGANNSPLHF
clone size: NA
D gene: TRBD1
V gene: TRBV25-1
J gene: TRBJ1-6

CDR3 DNA: TGTGCCAGCAGCCCGAGTCCCGGGACATTCAATTCACCCCTCCACTTT
CDR3 protein: CASSPSPGTFNSPLHF
clone size: once
D gene: NA
V gene: TRBV9
J gene: TRBJ1-6